This TCR beta chain stems from a study of blood T cell repertoires in COVID-19. During active infection, Seattle patients enrolled and were then monitored through disease. As handled by the study authors: Amplified reference gene primers provided the basis for estimating nucleated cell counts. Libraries were prepared by immunoSEQ multiplex PCR; TCRdb keeps only in-frame clonotypes and omits some of them. V, J and clone size derive from that table, while D and trimming were established from the DNA sequence. The data hold about 240,000 clones, with 70% to 90% observed a single time. The table lists this clone with a few counts. Trimming stripped 7 bases from V and 1 base from J, with 11 bases between. The CDR3 contains 14 residues. Per the germline V gene, CDR1 is MNHGY and CDR2 is SAAAGT.

Sequenced: peripheral blood. This chain uses TRBV6-8 with TRBJ1-5; D is possibly TRBD1 (6 bases). The sequence came from a man aged 50-60 years with COVID-19, enrolled during active disease. The CDR3 region is CASIGRGSNQPQHF. The CDR3 nucleotides read TGTGCCAGCATAGGTAGGGGGAGCAATCAGCCCCAGCATTTT.